This T cell receptor beta chain was found in a study of PD-1 blockade in mismatch repair-deficient tumors. Notes on the study in general: After pembrolizumab, tumor-resident clones rose rapidly, then generally contracted before radiologic responses.

The V gene's germline CDR1 is LNHDA and CDR2 SQIVND (reference sequence). V was trimmed by 5 bases and J by 9 bases, leaving 14 bases between them. This CDR3 has 13 residues. The TCR-sequenced patients were a few responders to pembrolizumab. About this clone itself: Antigen unknown.

Only in-frame clones appear in the TCRdb table, and some are missing; sequencing was by immunoSEQ multiplex PCR. The table shows 75,000 to 85,000 clones, with over 75% occurring only once. The chain links TRBV19 to TRBJ1-5; D call uncertain. Sequenced material: peripheral blood, taken 12 weeks after starting pembrolizumab. The clonotype originates from an adult with mismatch repair-deficient cancer. CDR3 sequence reads: CASSSSTIPPQHF. The CDR3 nucleotides read TGTGCCAGTAGTTCCTCGACGATCCCGCCCCAGCATTTT.